The present entry profiles one T cell receptor (beta chain) with its context. This sample was taken from a study of PD-L1 blockade in urothelial cancer. Across the study: Among blood samples, the median T cell count was 141,255.

This CDR3 spans 19 amino acids. Germline assignment: CDR1 MNHEY and CDR2 SMNVEV (reference sequence). Trimming shortened V by 0 bases and J by 2 bases, and 20 bases separated the two germline ends. The repertoire was sequenced with immunoSEQ multiplex PCR; TCRdb's copy has only in-frame clones and lacks some. The repertoire has 25,000 to 30,000 clones, more than 75% of them found once; the top ten carry 1.8%. Sequenced material: PBMCs, taken around atezolizumab (anti-PD-L1) treatment. This receptor was obtained from a man over 45 with urothelial cancer. V is TRBV27 and J is TRBJ1-5; D is ambiguous. The CDR3 here is CASSLSIRSWELGNQPQHF. The CDR3 bases are TGTGCCAGCAGTTTATCGATAAGGTCTTGGGAGCTGGGCAATCAGCCCCAGCATTTT.